Following are 14 T cell receptor beta chains from one sample sequenced in a study of cytomegalovirus exposure and HLA in healthy donors (dated by TCRdb to 2016 to 2017). Library method: the immunoSEQ multiplex PCR assay. A mixture of 60 forward primers for TCR Vbeta segments and 13 reverse primers for TCR Jbeta segments was used in the multiplex PCR. Here the immuneACCESS table is served through TCRdb, limited to in-frame sequences with V and J called. Missing clones are a known gap in these copies; in checked studies unresolved V genes cover under half, and the rest lacks a known reason. Present in this sample are 85,000 to 120,000 clones, approximately 77% of which were seen just once. The ten largest account for roughly 8.9% of the sample. Sequencing used PBMCs. These receptors originate from a male donor in good health and CMV-seropositive.

The rearrangement uses TRBV9 and TRBJ2-1; 12 bases are a match to TRBD2. Germline CDR1 and CDR2: SGDLS and YYNGEE. This CDR3 region has 16 residues. Trimming took 0 bases from V and 8 from J; bases not matched to a gene: 6. DNA for the CDR3: TGTGCCAGCAGCGTAGGGACTAGCGGGATAAGGGATGAGCAGTTCTTC. As protein: CASSVGTSGIRDEQFF.

This rearrangement joins TRBV13 to TRBJ2-5; TRBD2 aligns across 12 bases. CDR1 PRHDT and CDR2 FYEKMQ come from the germline V gene (reference sequence). The CDR3 is 17 residues long. The J segment lost 1 base and the V segment lost 5 bases, leaving 8 bases of the junction unmatched. CDR3 amino acids: CASSPKPGLAGQETQYF. The CDR3 DNA is TGTGCCAGCAGCCCCAAACCGGGACTAGCGGGCCAAGAGACCCAGTACTTC.

The CDR3 region has the DNA TGTGCCAGCAGCTTAAACGGAGCCAGCTCCTACAATGAGCAGTTCTTC. It is translated as CASSLNGASSYNEQFF. The V gene is TRBV7-3, the J gene TRBJ2-1; D ambiguous. Germline V gene sequence: CDR1 SGHTA, CDR2 FQGTGA. This CDR3 contains 16 residues. V lost 1 base and J 0 bases, leaving 10 bases between the germline ends.

This clone appeared a few times. J is TRBJ2-1 and V is TRBV9, with 8 bases matching TRBD2. With 0 bases clipped from V and 3 bases from J, the junction kept 2 bases outside the gene matches. This CDR3 contains 15 residues. Germline CDR1 is SGDLS and CDR2 is YYNGEE. The CDR3 coding sequence is TGTGCCAGCAGCGTAGATAGCGGGAACTACAATGAGCAGTTCTTC. This encodes CASSVDSGNYNEQFF.

The chain links TRBV2 to TRBJ1-5; a weak D match, TRBD1 (5 bases). In germline, CDR1 is SNHLY, CDR2 FYNNEI. The CDR3 extends over 15 amino acids. The V end was cut by 4 bases, the J end by 3 bases, with 13 bases between. The CDR3 coding sequence is TGTGCCAGCAGTGTCCAGGGACTAGACAATCAGCCCCAGCATTTT. Protein: CASSVQGLDNQPQHF.

This clone has just one count. The V and J genes are TRBV6-6 and TRBJ1-5; D possibly corresponds to TRBD1 (6 bases). CDR1 is MNHNY and CDR2 is SVGAGI in the germline V gene (reference sequence). This CDR3 spans 15 amino acids. V dropped 1 base and J dropped 2 bases, with 9 bases sitting between them. CDR3 loop: CASSYYSGGNQPQHF. In DNA form, the CDR3 reads TGTGCCAGCAGTTACTATTCAGGGGGCAATCAGCCCCAGCATTTT.

The rearrangement joins TRBV28 to TRBJ1-4, with D possibly matching TRBD1 (5 bases). This CDR3 comprises 15 residues. The V gene's germline CDR1 is MDHEN and CDR2 SYDVKM. The germline V and J ends were trimmed by 1 base and 7 bases, with 13 bases remaining between them. The CDR3 sequence is CASSLSVGPGEKLFF. DNA for the CDR3: TGTGCCAGCAGTTTATCGGTGGGGCCAGGTGAAAAACTGTTTTTT.

For this clone: The junction departs from the called germline gene at one end, perhaps through a read error. The V call is TRBV7-7, the J call TRBJ2-3; TRBD2 matches at 12 bases. The CDR3 sequence is 15 residues long. Germline CDR1 and CDR2: SSHAT and FNYEAQ (reference sequence). Here the CDR3 DNA reads TGTGCTAGCAGCCCGGGACTAGCGGGCTCAGATACGCAGTATTTT. Protein: CASSPGLAGSDTQYF.

J is TRBJ2-4 and V is TRBV7-2; possible D gene TRBD2, 6 bases. Trimming cost V 5 bases and J 7 bases, with 21 bases left between them. In germline, CDR1 is SGHTA, CDR2 FQGNSA. The length of the CDR3 is 16 residues. CDR3 bases: TGTGCCAGCAGCCCGATGGGACTTAGTGGGGCCAACATTCAGTACTTC. This gives the protein CASSPMGLSGANIQYF. Full variable domain (missing parts from reference TRBV7-2 and TRBJ2-4): GAGVSQSPSNKVTEKGKDVELRCDPISGHTALYWYRQSLGQGLEFLIYFQGNSAPDKSGLPSDRFSAERTGGSVSTLTIQRTQQEDSAVYLCASSPMGLSGANIQYFGAGTRLSVL.

This clone has a handful of counts. The CDR3 region is CASSQVGGSSYNEQFF. CDR3 nucleotide sequence: TGTGCCAGCAGCCAAGTGGGAGGTAGCTCCTACAATGAGCAGTTCTTC. The rearrangement joins TRBV4-2 to TRBJ2-1; D might be TRBD2 (6 bases). Trimming pared 1 base from V and 0 bases from J, leaving 10 bases between. Germline CDR1 is LGHNA and CDR2 is YNFKEQ. The CDR3 extends over 16 amino acids.

The chain has TRBV27 and TRBJ1-4; the D is unclear. Looked up from germline, CDR1 is MNHEY and CDR2 is SMNVEV (reference sequence). The V end was cut by 5 bases, the J end by 6 bases, with 16 bases between. This CDR3 contains 15 residues. The CDR3 sequence: CASSLIGRPDEKLFF. As DNA, the CDR3 is TGTGCCAGCAGTCTTATCGGGAGGCCGGATGAAAAACTGTTTTTT. Drawing the rest from reference TRBV27 and TRBJ1-4, the complete variable domain is EAQVTQNPRYLITVTGKKLTVTCSQNMNHEYMSWYRQDPGLGLRQIYYSMNVEVTDKGDVPEGYKVSRKEKRNFPLILESPSPNQTSLYFCASSLIGRPDEKLFFGSGTQLSVL.

The chain couples TRBV28 to TRBJ2-3, with TRBD2 identical over 7 bases. Losses at the gene ends were 6 bases for V and 3 bases for J; bases not matched to a gene: 3. The germline gives CDR1 MDHEN, CDR2 SYDVKM. CDR3 length equals 13 residues. The CDR3 region is CASRGEGTDTQYF. CDR3 DNA sequence: TGTGCCAGCAGAGGGGAGGGGACAGATACGCAGTATTTT.

The rearrangement links TRBV28 to TRBJ2-2, with D possibly TRBD2 on 6 matching bases. Germline V lookup: CDR1 MDHEN, CDR2 SYDVKM. V was clipped by 9 bases and J by 4 bases, with 18 bases between them. The CDR3 sequence is 15 residues long. CDR3 sequence reads: CASSPRLDFTGELFF. The CDR3 DNA reads as TGTGCCAGTAGTCCTCGACTAGACTTCACCGGGGAGCTGTTTTTT.

The gene calls are TRBV13 and TRBJ2-3; 9 positions match TRBD2. The V gene end was trimmed by 5 bases and the J gene end by 1 base; junction bases not matched to a gene: 16. From germline, CDR1 is PRHDT and CDR2 FYEKMQ (reference sequence). The CDR3 is 19 residues long. In DNA, the CDR3 is TGTGCCAGCAGCCGCCCAGTTTGGACTAGCGCGACTCGCACAGATACGCAGTATTTT. Protein sequence: CASSRPVWTSATRTDTQYF.